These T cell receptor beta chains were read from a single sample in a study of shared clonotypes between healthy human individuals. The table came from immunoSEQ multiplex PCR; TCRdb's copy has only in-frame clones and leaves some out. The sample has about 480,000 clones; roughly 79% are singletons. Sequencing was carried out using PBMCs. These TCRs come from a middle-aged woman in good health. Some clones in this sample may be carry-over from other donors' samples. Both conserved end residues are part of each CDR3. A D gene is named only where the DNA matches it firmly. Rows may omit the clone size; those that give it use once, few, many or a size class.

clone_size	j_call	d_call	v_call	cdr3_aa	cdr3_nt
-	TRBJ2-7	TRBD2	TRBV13	CASTRTGGTYEQYF	TGTGCCAGCACCCGGACGGGAGGTACCTACGAGCAGTACTTC
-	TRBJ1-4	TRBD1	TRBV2	CASSEQGAEKLFF	TGTGCCAGCAGTGAACAGGGGGCTGAAAAACTGTTTTTT
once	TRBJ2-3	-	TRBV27	CATSRLGTDTQYF	TGTGCCACCTCAAGGTTGGGCACAGATACGCAGTATTTT
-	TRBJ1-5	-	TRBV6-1	CASLGGGGNQPQHF	TGTGCCAGCTTGGGGGGGGGTGGCAATCAGCCCCAGCATTTT
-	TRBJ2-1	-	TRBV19	CPANYNEQFF	TGTCCCGCGAACTACAATGAGCAGTTCTTC
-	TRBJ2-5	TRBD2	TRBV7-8	CASSLGLAGVWETQYF	TGTGCCAGCAGCTTAGGGCTAGCGGGAGTGTGGGAGACCCAGTACTTC
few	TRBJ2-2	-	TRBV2	CASSEARTVVGELFF	TGTGCCAGCAGTGAAGCCCGGACAGTTGTCGGGGAGCTGTTTTTT
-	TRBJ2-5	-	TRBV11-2	CASSLDRGQETQYF	TGTGCCAGCAGCTTAGATCGGGGGCAAGAGACCCAGTACTTC
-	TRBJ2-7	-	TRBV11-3	CASSEAGETSYEQYF	TGTGCCAGCAGTGAAGCCGGGGAGACCTCCTACGAGCAGTACTTC
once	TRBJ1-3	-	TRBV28	CASSFRGLGNTIYF	TGTGCCAGCAGTTTTCGGGGGCTTGGAAACACCATATATTTT
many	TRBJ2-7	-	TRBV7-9	CASSLVGVRTYEQYF	TGTGCCAGCAGCTTAGTGGGGGTCCGCACCTACGAGCAGTACTTC
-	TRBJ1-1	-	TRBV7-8	CASNFRGQRMNTEAFF	TGTGCCAGCAACTTCCGAGGACAGAGGATGAACACTGAAGCTTTCTTT
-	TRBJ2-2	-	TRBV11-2	CASSLVNGGTGELFF	TGTGCCAGCAGCTTAGTCAACGGGGGCACCGGGGAGCTGTTTTTT
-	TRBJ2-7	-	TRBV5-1	CASSLRGDHEQYF	TGCGCCAGCAGCTTACGTGGGGACCACGAGCAGTACTTC
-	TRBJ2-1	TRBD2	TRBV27	CASSPQLAGVGNEQFF	TGTGCCAGCAGTCCCCAACTAGCGGGAGTCGGCAATGAGCAGTTCTTC
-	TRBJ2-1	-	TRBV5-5	CASSLGGLLGEQFF	TGTGCCAGCAGCTTAGGAGGCCTACTTGGTGAGCAGTTCTTC
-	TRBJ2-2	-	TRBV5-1	CASSEGTGELFF	TGCGCCAGCAGCGAGGGCACCGGGGAGCTGTTTTTT
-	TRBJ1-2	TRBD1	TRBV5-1	CASSSPGTGGYTF	TGCGCCAGCAGCTCTCCCGGGACAGGGGGCTACACCTTC
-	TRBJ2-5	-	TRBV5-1	CASSSGLLTYQETQYF	TGCGCCAGCAGCTCGGGACTGCTCACGTACCAAGAGACCCAGTACTTC
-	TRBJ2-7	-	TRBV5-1	CASSSSAPRYEQYF	TGCGCCAGCAGCTCTTCCGCCCCCCGTTACGAGCAGTACTTC
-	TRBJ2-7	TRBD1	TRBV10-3	CAISGGQGAYEQYF	TGTGCCATCAGTGGTGGACAGGGGGCTTACGAGCAGTACTTC
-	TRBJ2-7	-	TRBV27	CASHSRDTVLGEQYF	TGTGCCAGCCACTCCCGGGACACGGTCTTAGGGGAGCAGTACTTC
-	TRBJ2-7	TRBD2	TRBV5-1	CARNISGRGYEQYF	TGCGCCAGGAATATCAGCGGGAGGGGGTACGAGCAGTACTTC
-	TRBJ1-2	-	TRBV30	CAWSKGDYYGYTF	TGTGCCTGGAGTAAAGGGGACTACTATGGCTACACCTTC
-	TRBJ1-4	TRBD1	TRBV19	CASSLASGTANEKLFF	TGTGCCAGTAGTCTCGCCTCCGGGACAGCAAATGAAAAACTGTTTTTT